The 22 T cell receptor beta chains listed next were all sequenced from one sample in a study of beta chain features in type 1 diabetes (dated by TCRdb to the late 2010s). Library preparation used the immunoSEQ multiplex PCR assay. The entire isolated RNA was reverse transcribed using the High Capacity cDNA Reverse Transcription Kit, and thus expressed TCRB transcripts were sequenced. This is the immuneACCESS table as TCRdb keeps it, with only in-frame sequences that have V and J called. A part of the clones is gone; compared with another copy, unresolved V genes explain less than half, and the rest is unexplained. The sample has 600,000 to 650,000 clones on record, roughly 15% of them singletons. The ten largest clonotypes hold about 0.097% of the sample. The sample comprised naive CD4+ T cells from blood. The cell subset or site label, read with the paper, signifies: true naive CD4+ T cells. These receptors all come from a man younger than 35 in good health.

This clone has only a few counts. The chain is built from TRBV7-3 and TRBJ1-6; 7 bases map to TRBD1. This CDR3 comprises 15 residues. The germline CDR1 and CDR2 sequences are SGHTA and FQGTGA. V was pared by 4 bases and J by 6 bases, with 6 bases of the junction left unmatched. CDR3 DNA sequence: TGTGCCAGCAGCTCGAAGACAGGGAGTAATTCACCCCTCCACTTT. Translating gives CASSSKTGSNSPLHF.

The V and J genes are TRBV5-1 and TRBJ2-5; 9 positions match TRBD1. CDR1 SGHRS and CDR2 YFSETQ come from the germline V gene. The CDR3 consists of 14 residues. V shed 5 bases, J shed 6 bases, and the junction held 8 bases outside the gene matches. CDR3 sequence: CASSSPGQGKTQYF. The CDR3 bases are TGCGCCAGCAGTTCCCCGGGACAGGGAAAGACCCAGTACTTC.

The chain uses TRBV27 and TRBJ2-1, with 7 nucleotides matching TRBD2. Germline V gives CDR1 MNHEY, CDR2 SMNVEV (reference sequence). Unmatched junction bases numbered 6, after V lost 4 bases and J lost 0 bases. The CDR3 loop spans 16 amino acids. CDR3 sequence (DNA): TGTGCCAGCAGTTCTCCTGGCGGGAGCTCCTACAATGAGCAGTTCTTC. Amino acid sequence: CASSSPGGSSYNEQFF.

The table lists this clone with a few counts. This sequence joins TRBV19 and TRBJ1-5; no clear D. Germline V gene sequence: CDR1 LNHDA, CDR2 SQIVND (reference sequence). With 3 bases removed from V and 13 bases from J, the gap between germline ends came to 16 bases. The CDR3 extends over 13 amino acids. Written as DNA, the CDR3 is TGTGCCAGTAGTATGACGGGCTTGGGCAGTCAGCATTTT. Translating it yields CASSMTGLGSQHF. Full variable domain (rest looked up from reference TRBV19 and TRBJ1-5): DGGITQSPKYLFRKEGQNVTLSCEQNLNHDAMYWYRQDPGQGLRLIYYSQIVNDFQKGDIAEGYSVSREKKESFPLTVTSAQKNPTAFYLCASSMTGLGSQHFGDGTRLSIL.

This sequence joins TRBV23-1 and TRBJ1-2; D not certain. TRBV23-1 counts as an open reading frame of uncertain function. Trimming took off 11 bases at V and 0 bases at J, with 16 bases between the two ends. This CDR3 comprises 14 residues. CDR3 sequence reads: CAPTGGRTNYGYTF. As DNA, the CDR3 is TGCGCCCCTACGGGAGGCAGAACTAACTATGGCTACACCTTC.

The V call is TRBV6-5, the J call TRBJ2-7; either TRBD1 or TRBD2 may fit D (7 bases each). This CDR3 is built from 14 residues. The germline gives CDR1 MNHEY, CDR2 SVGAGI. CDR3 amino acids: CASQGGTQTYEQYF. In DNA form, the CDR3 reads TGTGCGTCGCAGGGGGGGACCCAGACCTACGAGCAGTACTTC.

The V call is TRBV9, the J call TRBJ2-2; 10 bases agree with TRBD1. Germline CDR1 is SGDLS and CDR2 is YYNGEE. CDR3 length equals 14 residues. With 4 bases clipped from V and 7 bases from J, the junction kept 4 bases outside the gene matches. The CDR3 is CASSPGQGNGELFF. The CDR3 DNA is TGTGCCAGCAGCCCGGGACAGGGGAACGGGGAGCTGTTTTTT.

This clone came up many times. J is TRBJ1-4 and V is TRBV7-9; tentatively, D is TRBD1 (5 bases). This CDR3 has 16 residues. With 1 base removed from V and 5 bases from J, the gap between germline ends came to 14 bases. Germline V gives CDR1 SEHNR, CDR2 FQNEAQ (reference sequence). Here the CDR3 reads CASSLVLRVRNEKLFF. CDR3 nucleotide sequence: TGTGCCAGCAGCTTAGTCCTCAGGGTCCGGAATGAAAAACTGTTTTTT.

The J gene is TRBJ1-4, the V gene TRBV7-2; 7 positions match TRBD1. The V gene's germline CDR1 is SGHTA and CDR2 FQGNSA. J was trimmed by 8 bases and V by 7 bases; bases with no gene match: 10. CDR3 length: 14 amino acids. For the CDR3, the DNA is TGTGCCAGCACCCTAAACAGGGGAGACGAAAAACTGTTTTTT. Translation: CASTLNRGDEKLFF.

This clone was seen a handful of times. The V gene is TRBV7-2, the J gene TRBJ2-7; 8 nucleotides line up with TRBD1. Germline loops: CDR1 SGHTA, CDR2 FQGNSA. Trimming cost V 6 bases and J 1 base; bases outside gene matches: 8. This CDR3 is 15 amino acids long. In DNA form, the CDR3 reads TGTGCCAGCAGGCCGGACAGGGTCACGTCCTACGAGCAGTACTTC. It specifies CASRPDRVTSYEQYF. Supplemented by reference TRBV7-2 and TRBJ2-7, the full variable domain reads GAGVSQSPSNKVTEKGKDVELRCDPISGHTALYWYRQSLGQGLEFLIYFQGNSAPDKSGLPSDRFSAERTGGSVSTLTIQRTQQEDSAVYLCASRPDRVTSYEQYFGPGTRLTVT.

This clone was detected a few times. The CDR3 bases are TGCGCCAGCAGCGGGCACGGACAGGGGCCCGGAAACACCATATATTTT. This codes for CASSGHGQGPGNTIYF. This chain links TRBV5-1 with TRBJ1-3, with 9 bases that match TRBD1. CDR1 SGHRS and CDR2 YFSETQ come from the germline V gene. This CDR3 contains 16 residues. V trimming: 4 bases; J trimming: 4 bases; junction bases outside the gene matches: 9.

The chain uses TRBV5-1 and TRBJ2-1; 12 bases line up with TRBD2. The V gene's germline CDR1 is SGHRS and CDR2 YFSETQ. V shed 0 bases, J shed 5 bases, and the junction held 15 bases outside the gene matches. The CDR3 runs 20 residues. For the CDR3, the DNA is TGCGCCAGCAGCTTGGGAACCGGGACTAGCGGGCGCGAAAGCAACAATGAGCAGTTCTTC. Its protein is CASSLGTGTSGRESNNEQFF.

This chain uses TRBV27 with TRBJ2-5; 9 positions agree with TRBD1. Germline CDR1 MNHEY, CDR2 SMNVEV (reference sequence). V was pared by 4 bases and J by 9 bases, with 12 bases of the junction left unmatched. This CDR3 region has 15 residues. The CDR3 loop is CASSSNRGLLSAQYF. CDR3 DNA sequence: TGTGCCAGCAGTTCCAACAGGGGGCTCCTCTCGGCCCAGTACTTC.

This clone was picked up a small number of times. The chain joins TRBV25-1 to TRBJ2-2; D gene uncertain. V was cut by 1 base and J by 6 bases, with 15 bases left in between. From germline, CDR1 is MGHDK and CDR2 SYGVNS. This CDR3 region has 16 residues. In DNA, the CDR3 is TGTGCCAGCAGTGAATTCTCAGGACCTCTTCCCGGGGAGCTGTTTTTT. As protein: CASSEFSGPLPGELFF.

This clone has just a few counts. The V call is TRBV28, the J call TRBJ2-2; D possibly corresponds to TRBD1 (5 bases). The CDR3 loop spans 17 amino acids. V gave up 1 base and J gave up 1 base, with 13 bases separating them. Germline lookup yields CDR1 MDHEN and CDR2 SYDVKM. The CDR3 nucleotides read TGTGCCAGCAGTTTATACGCCAGTGGACAGAACACCGGGGAGCTGTTTTTT. This encodes CASSLYASGQNTGELFF.

CDR3 nucleotides: TGTGCCAGCAACCCGGGACAGGGTACAGATACGCAGTATTTT. It translates to CASNPGQGTDTQYF. J is TRBJ2-3 and V is TRBV7-9, with 9 bases matching TRBD1. Unmatched junction bases numbered 5, after V lost 7 bases and J lost 3 bases. The CDR3 has 14 amino acids. CDR1 is SEHNR, CDR2 FQNEAQ, per germline (reference sequence).

The V call is TRBV19, the J call TRBJ1-2; D is unresolved. The CDR3 extends over 11 amino acids. Germline loops: CDR1 LNHDA, CDR2 SQIVND (reference sequence). V lost 7 bases and J 2 bases, leaving 5 bases between the germline ends. CDR3 amino acids: CASNRNYGYTF. The CDR3 DNA sequence: TGTGCCAGTAATCGAAACTATGGCTACACCTTC. The variable domain in full, with the rest retrieved from reference TRBV19 and TRBJ1-2, is DGGITQSPKYLFRKEGQNVTLSCEQNLNHDAMYWYRQDPGQGLRLIYYSQIVNDFQKGDIAEGYSVSREKKESFPLTVTSAQKNPTAFYLCASNRNYGYTFGSGTRLTVV.

This rearrangement joins TRBV9 to TRBJ1-1; the D is unclear. Trimming stripped 0 bases from V and 2 bases from J, with 8 bases between. The CDR3 contains 14 residues. Germline V gives CDR1 SGDLS, CDR2 YYNGEE. The CDR3 sequence: CASSVGEGNTEAFF. The DNA for the CDR3 is TGTGCCAGCAGCGTAGGGGAAGGCAACACTGAAGCTTTCTTT.

This clone was observed a handful of times. The chain carries TRBV2 and TRBJ2-7, with D perhaps TRBD1 (6 bases). CDR3 length equals 13 residues. Between the trimmed V and J ends, which lost 4 bases and 7 bases, there was a span of 14 bases. The germline gives CDR1 SNHLY, CDR2 FYNNEI. The DNA for the CDR3 is TGTGCCAGCAGTGTCCGCCTAGGGGGAGAGCAGTACTTC. Translating it yields CASSVRLGGEQYF.

The chain employs TRBV7-9 and TRBJ1-3; TRBD1 agrees at 8 bases. CDR1 is SEHNR, CDR2 FQNEAQ, per germline (reference sequence). V trimming: 5 bases; J trimming: 4 bases; junction bases outside the gene matches: 7. The CDR3 is 15 amino acids. CDR3 amino acids: CASSPDRASGNTIYF. CDR3 nucleotide sequence: TGTGCCAGCAGCCCGGACAGGGCATCGGGAAACACCATATATTTT.

This clone occurred a few times. This chain uses TRBV7-2 with TRBJ2-1; D not certain. V gave up 3 bases and J gave up 0 bases, with 9 bases separating them. The germline CDR1 and CDR2 sequences are SGHTA and FQGNSA. This CDR3 has 15 amino acids. CDR3 amino acids: CASSFVQSSYNEQFF. CDR3 nucleotide sequence: TGTGCCAGCAGCTTTGTACAGAGCTCCTACAATGAGCAGTTCTTC.

V is TRBV12-5 and J is TRBJ2-4, with D tentatively TRBD2 (6 bases). The CDR3 runs to 16 residues. Germline CDR1 and CDR2: LGHNT and FRNRAP. V lost 7 bases and J 5 bases, leaving 21 bases between the germline ends. CDR3 residues: CASAAWPLGEENIQYF. For the CDR3, the DNA is TGTGCTAGTGCCGCCTGGCCGCTAGGGGAGGAAAACATTCAGTACTTC.